This T cell receptor (beta chain) was profiled in a study of blood T cell repertoires in COVID-19. V lost 6 bases and J lost 4, with 18 bases in between. This CDR3 is 15 amino acids long. Germline lookup yields CDR1 LNHDA and CDR2 SQIVND (reference sequence). TCRdb's copy holds only in-frame clones and misses some; the assay was immunoSEQ multiplex PCR. The repertoire holds about 160,000 clones, more than 65% seen once, with around 14% in the top ten. What was sequenced was peripheral blood. The J gene is TRBJ1-1, the V gene TRBV19, with D possibly matching TRBD1 (5 bases). The clonotype was recovered from a woman older than 75 with acute or convalescent COVID-19. The CDR3 DNA is TGTGCCAGTAGGAAGGGCAGGGCTTCGACCACTGAAGCTTTCTTT. The encoded protein is CASRKGRASTTEAFF.